One and the same sample provided the 9 T cell receptor beta chains below, sequenced in a study of OX40 agonist ivuxolimab in advanced cancers. This table comes from immunoSEQ multiplex PCR, and its TCRdb copy is limited to in-frame clones, with some not included. The repertoire includes more than 40,000 clones, approximately 71% of them detected once, and about 2.4% sits in the top ten. Sequencing was performed on CD4+ or CD8+ T cells sorted from blood, taken in a trial of the OX40 agonist ivuxolimab. The receptors were sampled from an adult with an advanced solid tumor such as melanoma, head and neck, liver or kidney cancer.

CDR3 protein: CASSFNPRLYEQYF. In DNA form, the CDR3 reads TGTGCCAGCAGTTTTAACCCGCGACTGTACGAGCAGTACTTC. The rearrangement links TRBV28 to TRBJ2-7; D call uncertain. This CDR3 has 14 residues. In germline, CDR1 is MDHEN, CDR2 SYDVKM. The germline V and J ends were trimmed by 3 bases and 4 bases, with 13 bases remaining between them.

The chain combines TRBV11-3 with TRBJ2-1, with TRBD2 matching 13 bases. Germline V gene sequence: CDR1 SGHNT, CDR2 YENEEA. After removal of 3 bases from V and 5 bases from J, the junction contained 4 bases not matched to a gene. The length of the CDR3 is 16 residues. CDR3 DNA: TGTGCCAGCAGCTTGGCCGGGACTAGCGGGGACAATGAGCAGTTCTTC. Translated, it gives CASSLAGTSGDNEQFF.

This clone occurred a few times. The gene calls are TRBV28 and TRBJ1-1; tentatively, D is TRBD1 (6 bases). Trimming cost V 3 bases and J 2 bases, with 10 bases left between them. The CDR3 contains 14 residues. CDR1 and CDR2 from the germline V gene are MDHEN and SYDVKM. The CDR3: CASSLGGKNTEAFF. CDR3 coding DNA: TGTGCCAGCAGTTTGGGGGGCAAAAACACTGAAGCTTTCTTT.

The rearrangement uses TRBV5-4 and TRBJ2-7; TRBD1 aligns across 8 bases. The CDR3 has 16 residues. Losses at the gene ends were 5 bases for V and 3 bases for J; bases not matched to a gene: 13. Germline CDR1 SGHNT, CDR2 YYREEE (reference sequence). The CDR3 loop is CASRESYRGSFYEQYF. Here the CDR3 DNA reads TGTGCCAGCAGGGAATCGTACAGGGGGAGTTTCTACGAGCAGTACTTC.

The V and J genes are TRBV11-1 and TRBJ2-7; 8 bases fit TRBD2. After removal of 1 base from V and 3 bases from J, the junction contained 5 bases not matched to a gene. Per germline, CDR1 SGHAT and CDR2 FQDESV (reference sequence). This CDR3 has 15 amino acids. This CDR3 is CASSLEGGRNYEQYF. The CDR3 DNA sequence: TGTGCCAGCAGCTTAGAGGGCGGGAGGAACTACGAGCAGTACTTC.

The chain links TRBV30 to TRBJ2-1; D remains unclear. The CDR3 has 11 residues. V was cut by 0 bases and J by 7 bases, with 4 bases left in between. Per germline, CDR1 GTSNPN and CDR2 SVGIG (reference sequence). CDR3 DNA sequence: TGTGCCTGGAGTGTAAAGAATGAGCAGTTCTTC. It encodes CAWSVKNEQFF.

The rearrangement uses TRBV6-4 and TRBJ2-2, with D possibly TRBD2 on 6 matching bases. CDR1 and CDR2 (germline): MRHNA, SNTAGT. V lost 5 bases to trimming and J lost 1 base, with 11 bases between them. This CDR3 has 15 residues. Written as DNA, the CDR3 is TGTGCCAGCAGTTACGTTAGCGGGAACACCGGGGAGCTGTTTTTT. It specifies CASSYVSGNTGELFF.

This clone occurred once. The chain is built from TRBV18 and TRBJ1-5, with 7 bases identical to TRBD1. J was trimmed by 0 bases and V by 5 bases; bases with no gene match: 4. Looked up from germline, CDR1 is KGHSH and CDR2 is LQKENI. The CDR3 is made up of 15 amino acids. This chain's CDR3 is CASSSDRASNQPQHF. CDR3 in DNA: TGTGCCAGCTCATCAGACAGGGCTAGCAATCAGCCCCAGCATTTT.

The chain links TRBV15 to TRBJ1-2; D unresolved. The CDR3 sequence is 13 residues long. V lost 7 bases to trimming and J lost 4 bases, with 13 bases between them. From germline, CDR1 is LNHNV and CDR2 YYDKDF (reference sequence). CDR3 DNA: TGTGCCACCACCCCGGGTCTCGCCTATGGCTACACCTTC. Translation gives CATTPGLAYGYTF.